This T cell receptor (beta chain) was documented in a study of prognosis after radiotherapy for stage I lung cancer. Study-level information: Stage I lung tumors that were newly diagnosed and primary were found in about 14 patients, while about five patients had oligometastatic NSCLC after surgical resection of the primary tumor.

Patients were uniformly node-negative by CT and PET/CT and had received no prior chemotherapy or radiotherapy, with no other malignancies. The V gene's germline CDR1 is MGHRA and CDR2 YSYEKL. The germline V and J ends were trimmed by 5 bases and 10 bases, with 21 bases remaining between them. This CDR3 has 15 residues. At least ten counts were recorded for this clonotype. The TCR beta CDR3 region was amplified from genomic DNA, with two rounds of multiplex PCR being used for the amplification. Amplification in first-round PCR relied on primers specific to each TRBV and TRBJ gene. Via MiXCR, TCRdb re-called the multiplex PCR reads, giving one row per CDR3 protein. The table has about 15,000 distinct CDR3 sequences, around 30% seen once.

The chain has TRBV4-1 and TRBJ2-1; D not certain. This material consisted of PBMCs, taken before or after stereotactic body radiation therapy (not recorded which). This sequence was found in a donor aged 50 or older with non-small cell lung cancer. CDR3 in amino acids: CASSASLLGGGEQFF. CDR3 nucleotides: TGCGCCAGCAGCGCAAGCCTACTTGGTGGCGGCGAGCAGTTCTTC.